This T cell receptor beta chain was found in a study of esophageal squamous cell carcinoma under preoperative chemotherapy. Overall study: Both tumor-infiltrating lymphocytes and peripheral blood T cells had their TCR repertoires profiled. Study-wide findings and caveats: After treatment, tumor-infiltrating lymphocytes seemed to come partly from incoming peripheral T cells, not only local changes.

The time point denotes: after preoperative PTX-NDP chemotherapy. Paclitaxel-nedaplatin chemotherapy was given to patients ahead of their surgery. Trimming took 8 bases from V and 3 from J, leaving 10 bases between them. Looked up from germline, CDR1 is MNHEY and CDR2 is SVGEGT. The CDR3 covers 12 residues. On this clonotype: The antigen is undetermined.

TCRdb ran MiXCR on the PCR reads and lists one entry per CDR3 protein. The table records around 34,000 distinct CDR3 sequences, under 60% of them present only once. The specimen was collected from a patient given preoperative chemotherapy. The sequence came from a human donor with esophageal squamous cell carcinoma. The donor label of this sample is uncertain. This chain joins TRBV6-2 or TRBV6-3 and TRBJ1-2; D is uncertain. CDR3 nucleotide sequence: TGTGCCAGCCAGGCGATTGACTATGGCTACACCTTC. It encodes CASQAIDYGYTF.